This TCR beta chain comes out of a study of blood T cell repertoires in COVID-19. Assay used: immunoSEQ multiplex PCR; TCRdb lists only in-frame clones, some missing. This repertoire shows hundreds of thousands of clones, around 86% found once; its top ten account for approximately 1.4%. Germline-derived CDR1 and CDR2 are SGHTA and FQGNSA. The V and J ends lost 1 base and 7 bases, in that order; junction bases with no gene match: 3. This CDR3 has 15 residues. Sequenced input: peripheral blood. The TCR was taken from a woman between 25 and 40 years old with active or convalescent COVID-19. The chain links TRBV7-2 to TRBJ1-6; TRBD1 matches 8 bases. The CDR3 DNA reads as TGTGCCAGCAGCTTAGGACCAGGGGGCAATTCACCCCTCCACTTT. This translates into CASSLGPGGNSPLHF.